This is a list of T cell receptor beta chains from one sample in a study of cytomegalovirus exposure and HLA in healthy donors. The assay was immunoSEQ multiplex PCR, and TCRdb's table has in-frame clones only and misses some. Among about 200,000 clones listed, more than 70% were seen once. Material: PBMCs. Every receptor here comes from a woman under 30 in good health and CMV-seronegative. CDR3s include the opening cysteine and the closing phenylalanine or tryptophan. D genes are given only for firm matches. Part of the rows lack a size; the others show once, few, many or a class for expanded clones.

abundance	v_gene	d_gene	j_gene	CDR3nt	CDR3aa
.	TRBV6-1	TRBD1	TRBJ2-2	TGTGCCAGCGGGACAGACCCAAACACCGGGGAGCTGTTTTTT	CASGTDPNTGELFF
.	TRBV7-2	.	TRBJ2-1	TGTGCCAGCAGCGTAGCGGAGGGCTCCTACAATGAGCAGTTCTTC	CASSVAEGSYNEQFF
few	TRBV25-1	TRBD1	TRBJ2-6	TGTGCCAGCGGGGGACAGTCTGGGGCCAACGTCCTGACTTTC	CASGGQSGANVLTF
.	TRBV28	TRBD1	TRBJ1-2	TGTGCCAGCAGTACACCGGGACAGGGCCTTTCATTTTCCTTC	CASSTPGQGLSFSF
.	TRBV28	.	TRBJ1-1	TGTGCCAGCAGTTTGGCTCGATTGGAAGCTTTCTTT	CASSLARLEAFF
.	TRBV4-2	.	TRBJ1-4	TGTGCCAGCAGCCAAGATCTTTGGGCGAATGAAAAACTGTTTTTT	CASSQDLWANEKLFF
.	TRBV5-1	TRBD1	TRBJ1-4	TGCGCCAGCAGCCCCCAGGACAGGGCCTTTGAAAAACTGTTTTTT	CASSPQDRAFEKLFF
once	TRBV7-3	.	TRBJ2-7	TGTGCCAGCAGCTTGTCCAGGGATGATGTCCACGAGCAGTACTTC	CASSLSRDDVHEQYF
.	TRBV15	TRBD1	TRBJ1-4	TGTGCCACCAGCAGTCCTCGACAGGGGGCAGGTGAAAAACTGTTTTTT	CATSSPRQGAGEKLFF
.	TRBV4-2	.	TRBJ2-1	TGTGCCAGCAGCCAAGAAGAATACCGCGGGGATGAGCAGTTCTTC	CASSQEEYRGDEQFF
.	TRBV5-1	TRBD1	TRBJ1-1	TGCGCCAGCAGTCCAGACAGGGGGAACACTGAAGCTTTCTTT	CASSPDRGNTEAFF
.	TRBV5-1	TRBD1	TRBJ1-1	TGCGCCAGCAGCCCGGGACAGAAGACTAACACTGAAGCTTTCTTT	CASSPGQKTNTEAFF
.	TRBV9	.	TRBJ1-3	TGTGCCAGCAGGACAGACTCTGGAAACACCATATATTTT	CASRTDSGNTIYF
.	TRBV5-1	.	TRBJ1-4	TGCGCCAGCAGCTTGGCAGGGCCCACGCCTAATGAAAAACTGTTTTTT	CASSLAGPTPNEKLFF
.	TRBV30	.	TRBJ2-7	TGTGCCTGGAACAGTCCGGTCGAGCAGTACTTC	CAWNSPVEQYF
.	TRBV30	TRBD1	TRBJ1-2	TGTGCCTGGAGTGCGGAGACAGGGGGCAATGGCTACACCTTC	CAWSAETGGNGYTF
.	TRBV5-4	.	TRBJ2-3	TGTGCCAGCAGCCAAGACATTACCACAGATACGCAGTATTTT	CASSQDITTDTQYF
.	TRBV19	TRBD1	TRBJ1-2	TGTGCCAGTAGCCCCGGGACAGGGGGAATCTATGGCTACACCTTC	CASSPGTGGIYGYTF
.	TRBV6-5	.	TRBJ2-4	TGTGCCAGCAGTCGGGGTACAAAAAACATTCAGTACTTC	CASSRGTKNIQYF
few	TRBV6-1	TRBD1	TRBJ2-1	TGTGCCAGCAGTGTATCAGGGGGCAGAGAGCAGTTCTTC	CASSVSGGREQFF
once	TRBV5-1	TRBD1	TRBJ1-2	TGCGCCAGCAGCCAGGGACAGGGCTATGGCTACACCTTC	CASSQGQGYGYTF
.	TRBV6-5	.	TRBJ1-1	TGTGCCAGCAGTTACTCGAGAGTGAACACTGAAGCTTTCTTT	CASSYSRVNTEAFF
.	TRBV28	.	TRBJ1-5	TGTGCCAGCAGTCACCAGAGCGGGTCAGGCGGGCCCCAGCATTTT	CASSHQSGSGGPQHF
.	TRBV6-5	.	TRBJ2-3	TGTGCCAGCAGTTTATCCTTCGCAGATACGCAGTATTTT	CASSLSFADTQYF
.	TRBV7-3	.	TRBJ2-1	TGTGCCAGCAGCTTACTGACTAGAGCGGGCGCTATAGTCAATGAGCAGTTCTTC	CASSLLTRAGAIVNEQFF
.	TRBV6-6	TRBD2	TRBJ2-2	TGTGCCAGCAGTGGGACTAGCGGGAGGGCCGGCGGGGAGCTGTTTTTT	CASSGTSGRAGGELFF
.	TRBV14	TRBD1	TRBJ2-1	TGTGCCAGCAGCCAGACAGGGTACAATGAGCAGTTCTTC	CASSQTGYNEQFF
once	TRBV29-1	.	TRBJ2-7	TGCAGCGCATCCTCGGGGACTCGGGTTTCCTACGAGCAGTACTTC	CSASSGTRVSYEQYF
.	TRBV7-9	TRBD2	TRBJ2-1	TGTGCCAGCAGCATTGAGCGGGAGGGCCAGGTTGTGCAGTTCTTC	CASSIEREGQVVQFF
once	TRBV5-1	.	TRBJ2-2	TGCGCCAGCAGCGTAGATCCCTTGGGGAGCACCGGGGAGCTGTTTTTT	CASSVDPLGSTGELFF
.	TRBV11-2	.	TRBJ2-5	TGTGCCAGCAGCTTGGACACATACCAAGAGACCCAGTACTTC	CASSLDTYQETQYF
few	TRBV2	.	TRBJ2-5	TGTGCCAGCAGTGAAAAGCGCCTACAAGAGACCCAGTACTTC	CASSEKRLQETQYF
.	TRBV11-2	.	TRBJ2-3	TGTGCCAGCAGCTTATCCCCGCGATTGGTTTTCAGCACAGATACGCAGTATTTT	CASSLSPRLVFSTDTQYF
.	TRBV28	TRBD1	TRBJ1-2	TGTGCCAGCAGTTCCTCCGGGACAGGGAACTATGGCTACACCTTC	CASSSSGTGNYGYTF
.	TRBV10-3	TRBD1	TRBJ2-7	TGTGCCATCGCCTCGGGACAGGGAATTGACGAGCAGTACTTC	CAIASGQGIDEQYF
.	TRBV7-3	.	TRBJ1-1	TGTGCCAGCAGCGGAGGGTGGAACACTGAAGCTTTCTTT	CASSGGWNTEAFF
few	TRBV21-1	.	TRBJ2-7	TGTGCCAGCACAGGACAGGCCATCTCCTACGAGCAGTACTTC	CASTGQAISYEQYF
.	TRBV9	.	TRBJ1-1	TGTGCCAGCAGCGTAGGTCCAGAAATGAACACTGAAGCTTTCTTT	CASSVGPEMNTEAFF
.	TRBV27	.	TRBJ2-1	TGTGCCAGCAGTTTAAACTGGGCTCACAATGAGCAGTTCTTC	CASSLNWAHNEQFF
.	TRBV10-3	TRBD1	TRBJ2-7	TGTGCCATCAGTGAACTGGACAGGGGGTCCTACGAGCAGTACTTC	CAISELDRGSYEQYF
.	TRBV18	.	TRBJ1-2	TGTGCCAGCTCAGAGGGCAGTGGCTACACCTTC	CASSEGSGYTF
.	TRBV5-4	.	TRBJ2-5	TGTGCCAGCAGCCGACCAGGGGAGTGGGAGACCCAGTACTTC	CASSRPGEWETQYF
.	TRBV18	.	TRBJ1-2	TGTGCCAGCTCACCACTCGGACAAGCCCGGGGGGGCTACACCTTC	CASSPLGQARGGYTF
.	TRBV25-1	TRBD1	TRBJ1-1	TGTGCCAGCAGTGGGGGACAGGGGACTGAAGCTTTCTTT	CASSGGQGTEAFF
.	TRBV7-3	TRBD1	TRBJ1-1	TGTGCCAGCAGCCCCGGGACAGGGGGCACTGAAGCTTTCTTT	CASSPGTGGTEAFF
few	TRBV10-1	.	TRBJ2-2	TGCGCCAGCAGTGGAGTTGTGGAGACCGGGGAGCTGTTTTTT	CASSGVVETGELFF
.	TRBV4-2	.	TRBJ1-2	TGTGCCAGCAGCCAAGGGGTAGGAGGTAACTCAATCTATGGCTACACCTTC	CASSQGVGGNSIYGYTF
.	TRBV6-1	TRBD1	TRBJ2-2	TGTGCCAGCAGTGTACAGGGGGCCGGGGAGCTGTTTTTT	CASSVQGAGELFF
.	TRBV28	.	TRBJ2-7	TGTGCCAGCAGTTTGGTTATAGGGGGCGGGAACGAGCAGTACTTC	CASSLVIGGGNEQYF
.	TRBV7-8	TRBD2	TRBJ2-7	TGTGCCAGCAGCCCAAGTCTAGCGGAAAGCTCCTACGAGCAGTACTTC	CASSPSLAESSYEQYF
.	TRBV21-1	.	TRBJ1-2	TGTGCCAGCAGCAAAGCGCTTTGGAGACAGTCATATGGCTACACCTTC	CASSKALWRQSYGYTF
.	TRBV11-3	TRBD1	TRBJ1-1	TGTGCCAGCAGCCAGACAGGGACCTCTGAAGCTTTCTTT	CASSQTGTSEAFF
.	TRBV2	.	TRBJ2-5	TGTGCCAGCAGCGGGTCGGATGAGACCCAGTACTTC	CASSGSDETQYF
.	TRBV18	.	TRBJ2-3	TGTGCCAGCTCACGCTACCTTAGCACAGATACGCAGTATTTT	CASSRYLSTDTQYF
.	TRBV6-5	.	TRBJ2-1	TGTGCCAGCACTACAAAGCTAGGTGAGCAGTTCTTC	CASTTKLGEQFF
once	TRBV7-9	.	TRBJ1-2	TGTGCCAGCACTGGTTGGGGAAGGCGGACGACAGTCTATGGCTACACCTTC	CASTGWGRRTTVYGYTF
.	TRBV11-3	.	TRBJ2-7	TGTGCCAGCAGCTTAGGACATTTAGGGGTCTACGAGCAGTACTTC	CASSLGHLGVYEQYF